The clone carrying this T cell receptor (beta chain) was seen just once. The CDR3 has 14 residues. Germline V gives CDR1 PRHDT, CDR2 FYEKMQ (reference sequence). Trimming stripped 5 bases from V and 4 bases from J, with 14 bases between. The data were obtained in a study of blood T cell repertoires in COVID-19. The overall study: Researchers got acute and convalescent COVID-19 samples from the United States, Italy and Spain. PBMCs, B-cell-depleted T cells, or T cells provided the cDNA or gDNA that made up the material.

Per the study methods: The assay estimated nucleated cells by amplifying reference gene primers. Clones were sequenced by immunoSEQ multiplex PCR, and TCRdb holds only the in-frame ones, with some missing. Clone size and V and J calls were adopted from that table, with D and trimming inferred from the DNA. The sample lists 200,000 to 250,000 clones, approximately 86% occurring once. This chain uses TRBV13 with TRBJ1-1, with TRBD1 as a possible D gene (5 bases). The sequenced material came from peripheral blood. The clonotype comes from a woman of 80 years or more with acute or convalescent COVID-19. The CDR3 spells CASSPGGDSTEAFF. Written as DNA, the CDR3 is TGTGCCAGCAGCCCGGGGGGTGACTCCACTGAAGCTTTCTTT. Full variable domain (rest looked up from reference TRBV13 and TRBJ1-1): AAGVIQSPRHLIKEKRETATLKCYPIPRHDTVYWYQQGPGQDPQFLISFYEKMQSDKGSIPDRFSAQQFSDYHSELNMSSLELGDSALYFCASSPGGDSTEAFFGQGTRLTVV.